One T cell receptor beta chain is described in this entry. Its antigen is unidentified. The CDR3 is made up of 18 amino acids. This sample was included in a study of T cells expressing NK-cell markers. Study-level information: All TCR beta repertoires analysed originated from sorted CD3+CD56+NKG2C+, CD3+CD56+NKG2C- and CD3+CD56-NKG2C+ T cells. Study-level findings and limits: CD8+ T cells in more than five donors included dominant NKG2C+ clonotypes at 1.0-7.0%. Clones of NKG2C+ T cells that had expanded were of unclear HCMV specificity.

UMI-tagged 5'RACE template switching yielded the TCR beta cDNA. TCRdb re-called the 5' RACE reads and catalogs CDR3 proteins one per entry, DNA excluded. This repertoire includes about 160,000 distinct CDR3 sequences. Sequencing used blood T cells: a sorted CD56 or NKG2C T cell subset, CD4+ or CD8+ T cells, or bulk PBMC T cells (not recorded which). J is TRBJ2-3 and V is TRBV12-3 or TRBV12-4; TCRdb reports TRBD2, a call that lacks DNA to check it against. This clonotype was obtained from a woman between 18 and 75 years old in good health. The CDR3 sequence is CASSFGGDFWIRTDTQYF.